A selection of T cell receptor beta chains follows, all from one sample in a study of blood T cell repertoires in COVID-19. TCRdb's copy holds only in-frame clones and misses some; the assay was immunoSEQ multiplex PCR. The table includes 56,000 or so clones, approximately 81% detected once. Sequenced: peripheral blood. These receptors were taken from a man aged 50-59 years with acute or convalescent COVID-19. Each CDR3 is given with its conserved first and last residue. The order of the fields is V gene, D gene, clone size, J gene, CDR3 protein, CDR3 DNA. The D gene is left open where the match is weak. Clone size, where shown, is once, few, many, or a class for clones that have expanded.

v_call: TRBV19; d_call: TRBD1; clone_size: once; j_call: TRBJ2-4; cdr3_aa: CASSQGANIQYF; cdr3_nt: TGTGCCAGTAGTCAGGGGGCTAACATTCAGTACTTC
v_call: TRBV18; d_call: NA; clone_size: NA; j_call: TRBJ1-1; cdr3_aa: CASSPAQGRLNTEAFF; cdr3_nt: TGTGCCAGCTCACCAGCGCAGGGGCGGCTAAACACTGAAGCTTTCTTT
v_call: TRBV5-1; d_call: TRBD2; clone_size: NA; j_call: TRBJ2-7; cdr3_aa: CASSLSGRDEQYF; cdr3_nt: TGCGCCAGCAGCCTTAGCGGGAGGGACGAGCAGTACTTC
v_call: TRBV28; d_call: NA; clone_size: NA; j_call: TRBJ1-4; cdr3_aa: CASSSSVGSEKLFF; cdr3_nt: TGTGCCAGCAGTTCTTCCGTGGGGAGTGAAAAACTGTTTTTT
v_call: TRBV30; d_call: TRBD1; clone_size: NA; j_call: TRBJ1-1; cdr3_aa: CAWQGQGSTEAFF; cdr3_nt: TGTGCCTGGCAGGGACAGGGAAGCACTGAAGCTTTCTTT
v_call: TRBV5-4; d_call: NA; clone_size: NA; j_call: TRBJ1-5; cdr3_aa: CASSLGEGPQHF; cdr3_nt: TGTGCCAGCAGCTTGGGAGAGGGGCCCCAGCATTTT
v_call: TRBV4-1; d_call: TRBD1; clone_size: NA; j_call: TRBJ2-1; cdr3_aa: CASSQPNRGSYNEQFF; cdr3_nt: TGCGCCAGCAGCCAACCAAACAGGGGTTCCTACAATGAGCAGTTCTTC
v_call: TRBV6-6; d_call: NA; clone_size: few; j_call: TRBJ1-2; cdr3_aa: CASSYSIGGEYGYTF; cdr3_nt: TGTGCCAGCAGTTACTCGATAGGCGGGGAGTATGGCTACACCTTC
v_call: TRBV19; d_call: NA; clone_size: few; j_call: TRBJ1-5; cdr3_aa: CASSNAVNQPQHF; cdr3_nt: TGTGCCAGTAGTAATGCGGTCAATCAGCCCCAGCATTTT
v_call: TRBV6-5; d_call: TRBD1; clone_size: NA; j_call: TRBJ2-2; cdr3_aa: CASSYAGGNGELFF; cdr3_nt: TGTGCCAGCAGTTATGCAGGGGGCAACGGGGAGCTGTTTTTT
v_call: TRBV6-2/TRBV6-3; d_call: TRBD1; clone_size: once; j_call: TRBJ1-1; cdr3_aa: CASSQTNRGRTEAFF; cdr3_nt: TGTGCCAGCAGCCAAACGAACAGGGGGAGAACTGAAGCTTTCTTT
v_call: TRBV5-1; d_call: TRBD2; clone_size: NA; j_call: TRBJ2-1; cdr3_aa: CASSLAATSESSYNEQFF; cdr3_nt: TGCGCCAGCAGCTTGGCCGCGACTAGCGAAAGCTCCTACAATGAGCAGTTCTTC
v_call: TRBV7-3; d_call: NA; clone_size: NA; j_call: TRBJ2-2; cdr3_aa: CASSLGTGELFF; cdr3_nt: TGTGCCAGCAGCCTCGGGACCGGGGAGCTGTTTTTT
v_call: TRBV30; d_call: NA; clone_size: NA; j_call: TRBJ1-1; cdr3_aa: CAWSVAGWTEAFF; cdr3_nt: TGTGCCTGGAGTGTGGCAGGATGGACTGAAGCTTTCTTT
v_call: TRBV18; d_call: TRBD1; clone_size: NA; j_call: TRBJ1-2; cdr3_aa: CASSPNRDRGLETF; cdr3_nt: TGTGCCAGCTCACCCAACCGGGACAGGGGTTTGGAGACCTTC
v_call: TRBV27; d_call: TRBD2; clone_size: once; j_call: TRBJ2-3; cdr3_aa: CASKFSGRTDTQYF; cdr3_nt: TGTGCCAGCAAATTTAGCGGGAGGACAGATACGCAGTATTTT
v_call: TRBV6-5; d_call: NA; clone_size: NA; j_call: TRBJ1-4; cdr3_aa: CASRDRRIGEKLFF; cdr3_nt: TGTGCCAGCAGAGACAGGAGAATTGGTGAAAAACTGTTTTTT
v_call: TRBV19; d_call: TRBD2; clone_size: NA; j_call: TRBJ2-3; cdr3_aa: CASSIVAGGPTDTQYF; cdr3_nt: TGTGCCAGTAGTATAGTGGCGGGAGGGCCCACAGATACGCAGTATTTT